The next 26 T cell receptor beta chains were all read from a single sample in a study of PD-1 blockade in classical Hodgkin lymphoma. The method was immunoSEQ multiplex PCR; TCRdb's version includes in-frame clones alone and lacks a portion of them. The table lists tens of thousands of clones, around 70% of them singletons. Sample time point: cycle 4 day 1 (C4D1), after 5 to 7 weeks of nivolumab. There was relapse after autologous stem cell transplantation in every patient, and there was variation in brentuximab vedotin exposure. The sequencing used peripheral blood mononuclear cells (PBMCs), collected before the fourth cycle of nivolumab. These receptors came from a human donor with classical Hodgkin lymphoma.

V usage is TRBV5-4 and J usage is TRBJ2-3; a possible D gene is TRBD2 (7 bases). Germline loops: CDR1 SGHNT, CDR2 YYREEE (reference sequence). V lost 5 bases to trimming and J lost 3 bases, with 13 bases between them. The CDR3 is 14 residues long. The CDR3 is CASRIGGGTDTQYF. The DNA of the CDR3 is TGTGCCAGCAGAATAGGGGGGGGGACAGATACGCAGTATTTT.

V is TRBV11-2 and J is TRBJ2-5, with 8 bases lining up with TRBD2. The CDR3 length is 14 residues. Germline V gene lookup returns CDR1 SGHAT and CDR2 FQNNGV. The ends lost 2 bases at V and 13 bases at J; junction bases unmatched: 12. CDR3 nucleotides: TGTGCCAGCAGCTTACGGGGGGGGGAAACCTCCACGTACTTC. Protein product: CASSLRGGETSTYF.

The chain has TRBV6-5 and TRBJ1-1; D is perhaps TRBD1 (5 bases). CDR1 and CDR2 from the germline V gene are MNHEY and SVGAGI. CDR3 length equals 15 residues. With 8 bases removed from V and 1 base from J, the gap between germline ends came to 17 bases. The CDR3 reads CASLIGGIENTEAFF. The CDR3 coding sequence is TGTGCCAGCCTGATTGGGGGGATAGAGAACACTGAAGCTTTCTTT.

The chain employs TRBV5-1 and TRBJ2-2; 7 nucleotides line up with TRBD2. The CDR3 length is 16 residues. J gave up 6 bases and V 0 bases, and 8 bases lay outside the gene matches. CDR1 SGHRS and CDR2 YFSETQ come from the germline V gene. CDR3 in amino acids: CASSLAGGIRAGELFF. Here the CDR3 DNA reads TGCGCCAGCAGCTTGGCGGGGGGAATAAGGGCCGGGGAGCTGTTTTTT.

This clone rates as medium-sized. The chain has TRBV5-1 and TRBJ2-2, with D unclear. CDR3 length: 13 residues. Germline values: CDR1 SGHRS, CDR2 YFSETQ. V dropped 6 bases and J dropped 2 bases, with 8 bases sitting between them. The DNA for the CDR3 is TGCGCCAGCACCAGACCCAACACCGGGGAGCTGTTTTTT. It codes for CASTRPNTGELFF. Filled out from reference TRBV5-1 and TRBJ2-2, the complete variable domain reads KAGVTQTPRYLIKTRGQQVTLSCSPISGHRSVSWYQQTPGQGLQFLFEYFSETQRNKGNFPGRFSGRQFSNSRSEMNVSTLELGDSALYLCASTRPNTGELFFGEGSRLTVL.

The V and J genes are TRBV18 and TRBJ1-2; D is undetermined. Trimming left V 8 bases short and J 0 bases short, with 13 bases between. This CDR3 contains 14 residues. Germline V CDR1 and CDR2: KGHSH, LQKENI. Here the CDR3 DNA reads TGTGCCAGCAGACACCCAGTAGCTAACTATGGCTACACCTTC. Protein: CASRHPVANYGYTF.

The chain joins TRBV4-2 to TRBJ1-4, with unresolved D. Looked up from germline, CDR1 is LGHNA and CDR2 is YNFKEQ. The CDR3 consists of 15 residues. The germline V and J ends were trimmed by 4 bases and 0 bases, with 9 bases remaining between them. Here the CDR3 reads CASSRLQATNEKLFF. CDR3 nucleotide sequence: TGTGCCAGCAGCCGTTTACAAGCAACTAATGAAAAACTGTTTTTT.

The V gene is TRBV11-3, the J gene TRBJ2-7, with a tentative D call TRBD1 (5 bases). The germline V and J ends were trimmed by 4 bases and 7 bases, with 11 bases remaining between them. The CDR3 spans 12 residues. Germline lookup yields CDR1 SGHNT and CDR2 YENEEA. This CDR3 reads CASSSQGLEQYF. The CDR3, as DNA: TGTGCCAGCAGCTCCCAGGGTCTGGAGCAGTACTTC.

The rearrangement uses TRBV9 and TRBJ2-5; perhaps D is TRBD1 or TRBD2 (6 bases each). V lost 6 bases and J 5 bases, leaving 17 bases between the germline ends. Germline CDR1 is SGDLS and CDR2 is YYNGEE. The CDR3 has 14 amino acids. The CDR3 sequence: CASNKDWGAETQYF. DNA of the CDR3: TGTGCCAGCAACAAGGACTGGGGGGCGGAGACCCAGTACTTC.

This clone has more than one count but fewer than ten. V is TRBV30 and J is TRBJ2-3, with D perhaps matching TRBD1 (5 bases). Deletions cut 3 bases from V and 2 bases from J, with 12 bases between. The CDR3 is 14 amino acids. Germline loops: CDR1 GTSNPN, CDR2 SVGIG (reference sequence). The CDR3 spells CAWRGRDDTDTQYF. The CDR3 nucleotides read TGTGCCTGGAGGGGCAGGGATGACACAGATACGCAGTATTTT.

This clone was seen a handful of times. The chain has TRBV5-1 and TRBJ2-5, with 11 bases matching TRBD2. V lost 4 bases, J lost 2 bases, and 7 bases stayed unmatched. Germline assignment: CDR1 SGHRS and CDR2 YFSETQ. The CDR3 covers 16 residues. Written as DNA, the CDR3 is TGCGCCAGCAGCCAGACCGGGACTAGCGGTCAAGAGACCCAGTACTTC. Its translation is CASSQTGTSGQETQYF.

This clone was seen a few times. The J gene is TRBJ1-1, the V gene TRBV11-3; 8 bases fit TRBD1. V lost 5 bases to trimming and J lost 0 bases; unmatched junction nucleotides: 11. This CDR3 is built from 17 residues. Germline values: CDR1 SGHNT, CDR2 YENEEA. For the CDR3, the DNA is TGTGCCAGCAGCCACCGACAGGGGATCACCTTGAACACTGAAGCTTTCTTT. This sequence encodes CASSHRQGITLNTEAFF.

The chain has TRBV10-3 and TRBJ1-1; TRBD1 matches 9 bases. Germline V lookup: CDR1 ENHRY, CDR2 SYGVKD. Losses at the gene ends were 5 bases for V and 12 bases for J; bases not matched to a gene: 7. This CDR3 has 12 amino acids. DNA of the CDR3: TGTGCCATCAGTCTGGGACAGGGAGCAACTTTCTTT. Protein: CAISLGQGATFF.

A few counts support this clone. This chain connects TRBV7-2 to TRBJ1-5; 10 bases line up with TRBD1. The CDR3 loop spans 16 amino acids. Losses at the gene ends were 1 base for V and 6 bases for J; bases not matched to a gene: 6. Germline CDR1 is SGHTA and CDR2 is FQGNSA. For the CDR3, the DNA is TGTGCCAGCAGCTTAGTGGGGACAGGGGTTGGTCAGCCCCAGCATTTT. This codes for CASSLVGTGVGQPQHF.

The J gene is TRBJ1-1, the V gene TRBV29-1, with 10 bases matching TRBD1. The CDR3 covers 16 residues. The V gene's germline CDR1 is SQVTM and CDR2 ANQGSEA. J lost 6 bases, V lost 3 bases, and 13 bases had no gene match. CDR3 bases: TGCAGCGTTGAGCCCGGGACAGGGGTGTTAGGGGCTGAAGCTTTCTTT. Translation gives CSVEPGTGVLGAEAFF.

This clone came up once. Here the CDR3 DNA reads TGTGCCAGCAGTTGGACAGTCTCCATGAACTATGGCTACACCTTC. Residues: CASSWTVSMNYGYTF. The chain employs TRBV28 and TRBJ1-2; weak D call: TRBD1 (6 bases). CDR3 length equals 15 residues. The germline gives CDR1 MDHEN, CDR2 SYDVKM. The V end was cut by 4 bases, the J end by 2 bases, with 14 bases between.

V is TRBV28 and J is TRBJ2-7, with D uncertain. The CDR3 covers 13 residues. Per the germline V gene, CDR1 is MDHEN and CDR2 is SYDVKM. V gave up 2 bases and J gave up 2 bases, with 7 bases separating them. The CDR3 loop reads CASSLEFTYEQYF. The CDR3, as DNA: TGTGCCAGCAGTTTAGAATTCACCTACGAGCAGTACTTC.

V is TRBV19 and J is TRBJ2-6; no reliable D call. CDR1 is LNHDA, CDR2 SQIVND, per germline (reference sequence). This CDR3 is built from 18 residues. V lost 3 bases to trimming and J lost 0 bases, with 15 bases between them. The CDR3: CASSIGSSLFSGANVLTF. For the CDR3, the DNA is TGTGCCAGTAGTATTGGTTCTAGTCTGTTCTCTGGGGCCAACGTCCTGACTTTC.

V gene TRBV6-6 combines with J gene TRBJ2-3; D may be TRBD1 or TRBD2 (6 bases each). Trimming stripped 6 bases from V and 5 bases from J, with 15 bases between. This CDR3 has 14 residues. Germline assignment: CDR1 MNHNY and CDR2 SVGAGI (reference sequence). The CDR3 DNA reads TGTGCCAGCAGGAAACTACAGGGAGGAGATACGCAGTATTTT. Translating gives CASRKLQGGDTQYF.

As DNA, the CDR3 is TGCGCCAGCAGTGAACCCCCTCCCCTCAATGAGCAGTTCTTC. It encodes CASSEPPPLNEQFF. This chain links TRBV10-1 with TRBJ2-1; no clear D gene. CDR3 length: 14 amino acids. Trimming took 3 bases from V and 6 from J, leaving 12 bases between them. CDR1 is WNHNN, CDR2 SYGVQD, per germline (reference sequence).

The chain links TRBV6-5 to TRBJ1-2; D may be TRBD1 (6 bases). This CDR3 comprises 14 residues. Trimming stripped 8 bases from V and 4 bases from J, with 17 bases between. Germline V gene data show CDR1 as MNHEY and CDR2 as SVGAGI. Here the CDR3 DNA reads TGTGCCAGCCGACAGGACACAATAGGCTATGGCTACACCTTC. It specifies CASRQDTIGYGYTF.

This rearrangement joins TRBV9 to TRBJ2-3; TRBD2 aligns across 13 bases. The CDR3 is made up of 17 amino acids. CDR1 and CDR2 (germline): SGDLS, YYNGEE. The ends lost 4 bases at V and 2 bases at J; junction bases unmatched: 7. The DNA of the CDR3 is TGTGCCAGCAGCCCCCTTGGACTAGCGGGAGACACAGATACGCAGTATTTT. Residues: CASSPLGLAGDTDTQYF. Complete variable domain (other parts from reference TRBV9 and TRBJ2-3): DSGVTQTPKHLITATGQRVTLRCSPRSGDLSVYWYQQSLDQGLQFLIQYYNGEERAKGNILERFSAQQFPDLHSELNLSSLELGDSALYFCASSPLGLAGDTDTQYFGPGTRLTVL.

This clone was recorded a few times. This rearrangement joins TRBV21-1 to TRBJ2-5; TRBD2, the D gene given by the table, was not confirmed from the DNA. TRBV21-1 constitutes a pseudogene. The CDR3 runs to 12 residues. In DNA, the CDR3 is TGTGCCAACTCCAAGCCCCCGGGGACCCAGTACTTC. As protein: CANSKPPGTQYF.

V gene TRBV5-1 combines with J gene TRBJ2-5; no clear D gene. CDR1 and CDR2 (germline): SGHRS, YFSETQ. Between the trimmed V and J ends, which lost 2 bases and 5 bases, there was a span of 13 bases. The CDR3 is 14 amino acids. CDR3 in amino acids: CASSLNHVLETQYF. CDR3 nucleotide sequence: TGCGCCAGCAGCTTAAACCATGTGTTGGAGACCCAGTACTTC.

V and J are TRBV9 and TRBJ2-1, with 12 positions matching TRBD1. V lost 3 bases, J lost 7 bases, and 5 bases stayed unmatched. The CDR3 length is 15 residues. CDR1 is SGDLS and CDR2 is YYNGEE in the germline V gene. CDR3 region: CASSGGTGGWNEQFF. In DNA, the CDR3 is TGTGCCAGCAGCGGCGGGACAGGGGGCTGGAATGAGCAGTTCTTC.

The chain recombines TRBV6-1 with TRBJ2-7, with 7 bases lining up with TRBD1. Germline lookup yields CDR1 MNHNS and CDR2 SASEGT. The length of the CDR3 is 15 residues. V lost 4 bases to trimming and J lost 0 bases; unmatched junction nucleotides: 6. CDR3 protein: CASSVYWDSSYEQYF. In DNA, the CDR3 is TGTGCCAGCAGTGTTTATTGGGACAGCTCCTACGAGCAGTACTTC.